The next 3 T cell receptor beta chains were all read from a single sample in a study of blood T cell repertoires in COVID-19. Method: immunoSEQ multiplex PCR; TCRdb's copy keeps in-frame clones and lacks some. Of over 350,000 clones in the sample, roughly 89% are singletons; the top ten hold roughly 9.4%. The source material was PBMCs or T cells enriched from blood (not recorded which). All receptors derive from a woman between 50 and 59 years old who had recovered from COVID-19.

CDR3 in amino acids: CASSLGTMNTEAFF. The DNA of the CDR3 is TGCGCCAGCAGCTTGGGGACAATGAACACTGAAGCTTTCTTT. The genes are TRBV5-1 and TRBJ1-1; tentatively, D is TRBD1 (5 bases). V was pared by 0 bases and J by 0 bases, with 6 bases between. CDR3 size: 14 residues. Germline values: CDR1 SGHRS, CDR2 YFSETQ.

This clone has just one count. The chain recombines TRBV10-3 with TRBJ1-6, with D perhaps TRBD1 (6 bases). V was shortened by 7 bases and J by 7 bases, with 17 bases between the two germline ends. Germline values: CDR1 ENHRY, CDR2 SYGVKD. The CDR3 length is 15 residues. The CDR3 bases are TGTGCCATCACGGAAGACGGACAGATGAATTCACCCCTCCACTTT. It specifies CAITEDGQMNSPLHF.

The V gene is TRBV5-1, the J gene TRBJ1-1, with TRBD1 as a possible D gene (6 bases). Germline V gives CDR1 SGHRS, CDR2 YFSETQ. The CDR3 is 17 residues long. Trimming left V 1 base short and J 2 bases short, with 18 bases between. The CDR3 reads CASSLRGRGFGNTEAFF. DNA of the CDR3: TGCGCCAGCAGCTTGAGGGGCAGGGGATTCGGTAACACTGAAGCTTTCTTT.